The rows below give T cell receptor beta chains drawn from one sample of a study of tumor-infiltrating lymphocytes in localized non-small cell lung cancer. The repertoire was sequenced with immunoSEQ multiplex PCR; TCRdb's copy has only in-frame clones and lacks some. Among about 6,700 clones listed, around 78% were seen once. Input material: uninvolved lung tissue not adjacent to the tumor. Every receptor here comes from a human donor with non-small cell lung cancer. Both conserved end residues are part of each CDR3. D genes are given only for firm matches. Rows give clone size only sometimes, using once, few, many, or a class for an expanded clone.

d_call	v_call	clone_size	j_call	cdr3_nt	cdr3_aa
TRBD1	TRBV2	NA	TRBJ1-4	TGTGCCAGCAGCGTGGGACAGCGGGAAAAACTGTTTTTT	CASSVGQREKLFF
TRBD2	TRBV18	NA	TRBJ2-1	TGTGCCAGCTCCCCAGCGGATAGCGGGAGGGCTGAGCAGTTCTTC	CASSPADSGRAEQFF
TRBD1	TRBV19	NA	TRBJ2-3	TGTGCCAGTAGTATTGCCAGGGGGACCACAGATACGCAGTATTTT	CASSIARGTTDTQYF
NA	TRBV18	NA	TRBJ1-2	TGTGCCAGCTCCCGGGAGGGGGGCAACTATGGCTACACCTTC	CASSREGGNYGYTF
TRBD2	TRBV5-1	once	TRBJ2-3	TGCGCCAGCAGCCGGACTAGCGGGAGCGATAAAGCAGATACGCAGTATTTT	CASSRTSGSDKADTQYF
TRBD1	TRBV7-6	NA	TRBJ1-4	TGTGCCAGCAGCGGGACAGGGAATGAAAAACTGTTTTTT	CASSGTGNEKLFF
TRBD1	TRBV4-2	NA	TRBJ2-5	TGTGCCAGCAGCCAAGGACCAACAGGGGTTGGGGAGACCCAGTACTTC	CASSQGPTGVGETQYF
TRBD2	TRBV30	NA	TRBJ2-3	TGTGCCTGTGATCGTGGGAGCGGGAGATTAGGGGATACGCAGTATTTT	CACDRGSGRLGDTQYF
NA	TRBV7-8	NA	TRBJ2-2	TGTGCCAGCAGCTTACTCCAGGGCGGCACCGGGGAGCTGTTTTTT	CASSLLQGGTGELFF
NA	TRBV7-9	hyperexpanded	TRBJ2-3	TGTGCCAGCAGCCCCCTGAGGGCCGATACGCAGTATTTT	CASSPLRADTQYF
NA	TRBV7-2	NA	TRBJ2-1	TGTGCCAGCAGCTTTACGGGTCCCAATGAGCAGTTCTTC	CASSFTGPNEQFF
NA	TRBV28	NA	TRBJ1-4	TGTGCCAGCAGTGCCTACAGTGCAACTAATGAAAAACTGTTTTTT	CASSAYSATNEKLFF
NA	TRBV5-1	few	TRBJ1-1	TGCGCCAGCAGCTTTCACAGGACCCGGGACACTGAAGCTTTCTTT	CASSFHRTRDTEAFF
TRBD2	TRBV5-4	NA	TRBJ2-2	TGTGCCAGCAGCCCGGCCGGGACTAGCGGGAGGGCCGGGGAGCTGTTTTTT	CASSPAGTSGRAGELFF
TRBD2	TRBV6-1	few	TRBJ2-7	TGTGCCAGCAGTCACCTAGCGGGGGGGTACGAGCAGTACTTC	CASSHLAGGYEQYF
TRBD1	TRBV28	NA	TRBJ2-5	TGTGCCAGCAGCCGGGACAGGGTTTTGGAGACCCAGTACTTC	CASSRDRVLETQYF
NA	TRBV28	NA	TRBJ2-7	TGTGCCAGCAGTTCCATAAGGGGAACGATCTACGAGCAGTACTTC	CASSSIRGTIYEQYF
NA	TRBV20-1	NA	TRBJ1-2	TGCAGTGCCGTACGGCTCTATGGCTACACCTTC	CSAVRLYGYTF
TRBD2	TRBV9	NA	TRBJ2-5	TGTGCCAGCAGCGTAGACGGGGGGCAAGAGACCCAGTACTTC	CASSVDGGQETQYF
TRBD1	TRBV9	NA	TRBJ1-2	TGTGCCAGCAGCGTAACAGGGGGCCGCTATGGCTACACCTTC	CASSVTGGRYGYTF
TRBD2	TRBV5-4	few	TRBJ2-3	TGTGCCAGCAGCCGGGGACTAGCGGATACAGATACGCAGTATTTT	CASSRGLADTDTQYF
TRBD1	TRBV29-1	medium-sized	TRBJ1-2	TGCAGCGTTGATTCGGGACAGTCGGGCTACACCTTC	CSVDSGQSGYTF
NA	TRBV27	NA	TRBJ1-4	TGTGCCAGCAGTTCTAACGGACGGGAACTGTTTTTT	CASSSNGRELFF